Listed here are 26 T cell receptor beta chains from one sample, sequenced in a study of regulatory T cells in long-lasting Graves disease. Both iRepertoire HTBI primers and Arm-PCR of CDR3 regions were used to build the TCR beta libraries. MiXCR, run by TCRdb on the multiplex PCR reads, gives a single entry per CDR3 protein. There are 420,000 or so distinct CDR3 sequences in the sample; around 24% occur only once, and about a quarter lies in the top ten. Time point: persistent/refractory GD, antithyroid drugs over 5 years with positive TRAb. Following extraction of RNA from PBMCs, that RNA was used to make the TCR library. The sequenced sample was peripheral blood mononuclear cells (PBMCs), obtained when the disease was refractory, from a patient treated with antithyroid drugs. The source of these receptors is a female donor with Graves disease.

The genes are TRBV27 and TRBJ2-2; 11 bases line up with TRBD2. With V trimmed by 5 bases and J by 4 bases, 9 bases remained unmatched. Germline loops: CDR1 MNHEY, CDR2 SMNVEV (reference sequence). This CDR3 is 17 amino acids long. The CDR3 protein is CASSNVRLAGITGELFF. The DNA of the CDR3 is TGTGCCAGCAGTAATGTAAGACTAGCGGGAATCACCGGGGAGCTGTTTTTT.

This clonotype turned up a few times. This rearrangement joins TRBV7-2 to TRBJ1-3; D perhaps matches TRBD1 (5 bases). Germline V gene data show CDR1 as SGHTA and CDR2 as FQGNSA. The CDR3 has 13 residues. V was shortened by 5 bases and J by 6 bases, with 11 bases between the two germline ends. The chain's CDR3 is CASSHGTANTIYF. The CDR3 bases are TGTGCCAGCAGCCATGGGACCGCAAACACCATATATTTT.

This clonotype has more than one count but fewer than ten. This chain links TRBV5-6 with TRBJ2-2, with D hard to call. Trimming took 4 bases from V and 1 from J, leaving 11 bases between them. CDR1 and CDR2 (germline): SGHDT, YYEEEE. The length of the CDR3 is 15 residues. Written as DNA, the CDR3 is TGTGCCAGCAGCCATAATGGTCAGAACACCGGGGAGCTGTTTTTT. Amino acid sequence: CASSHNGQNTGELFF.

The CDR3 loop reads CASSSAGVGVNTEAFF. The CDR3 nucleotides read TGCGCCAGCAGCTCAGCAGGGGTTGGGGTGAACACTGAAGCTTTCTTT. The genes are TRBV5-1 and TRBJ1-1; possible D gene TRBD1, 6 bases. From germline, CDR1 is SGHRS and CDR2 YFSETQ. The V end was cut by 3 bases, the J end by 0 bases, with 15 bases between. The CDR3 extends over 16 amino acids.

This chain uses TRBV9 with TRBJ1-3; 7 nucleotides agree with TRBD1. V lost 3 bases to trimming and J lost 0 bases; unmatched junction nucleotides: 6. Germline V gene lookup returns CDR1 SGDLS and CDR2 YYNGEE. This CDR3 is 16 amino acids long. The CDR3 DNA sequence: TGTGCCAGCAGCGAGAGGGGACAGCTCTCTGGAAACACCATATATTTT. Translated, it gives CASSERGQLSGNTIYF. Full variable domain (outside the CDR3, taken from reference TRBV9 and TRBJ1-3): DSGVTQTPKHLITATGQRVTLRCSPRSGDLSVYWYQQSLDQGLQFLIQYYNGEERAKGNILERFSAQQFPDLHSELNLSSLELGDSALYFCASSERGQLSGNTIYFGEGSWLTVV.

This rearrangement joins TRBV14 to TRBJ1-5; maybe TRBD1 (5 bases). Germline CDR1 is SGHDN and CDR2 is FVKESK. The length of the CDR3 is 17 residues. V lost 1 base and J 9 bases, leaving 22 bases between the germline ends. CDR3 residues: CASSQGGQGRRIRPQHF. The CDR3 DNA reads TGTGCCAGCAGCCAAGGTGGCCAGGGAAGAAGGATACGGCCCCAGCATTTT.

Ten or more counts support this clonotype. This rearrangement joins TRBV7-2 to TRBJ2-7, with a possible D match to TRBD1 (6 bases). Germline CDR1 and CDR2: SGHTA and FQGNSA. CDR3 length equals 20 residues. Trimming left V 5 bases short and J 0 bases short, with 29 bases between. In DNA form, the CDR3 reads TGTGCCAGCAGCACATACCAAGAGACAGGACTCAAAGGACGCTCCTACGAGCAGTACTTC. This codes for CASSTYQETGLKGRSYEQYF.

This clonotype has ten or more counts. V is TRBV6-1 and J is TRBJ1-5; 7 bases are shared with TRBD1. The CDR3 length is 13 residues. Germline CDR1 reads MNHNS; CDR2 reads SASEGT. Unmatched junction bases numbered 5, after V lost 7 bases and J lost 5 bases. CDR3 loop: CASKDRAHQPQHF. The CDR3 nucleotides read TGTGCCAGCAAAGACAGGGCACATCAGCCCCAGCATTTT.

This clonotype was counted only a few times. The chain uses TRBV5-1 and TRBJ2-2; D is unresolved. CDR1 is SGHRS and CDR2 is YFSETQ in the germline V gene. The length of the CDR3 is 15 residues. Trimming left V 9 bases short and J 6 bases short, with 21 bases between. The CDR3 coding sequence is TGCGCCACCAAACCCGGATCAATACCACCCGGGGAGCTGTTTTTT. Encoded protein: CATKPGSIPPGELFF.

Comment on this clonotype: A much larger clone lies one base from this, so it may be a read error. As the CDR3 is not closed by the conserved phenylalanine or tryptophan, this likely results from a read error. CDR3 region: CASSLVSLGSYEQYL. For the CDR3, the DNA is TGTGCCAGCAGCTTAGTTTCCTTGGGCAGCTACGAGCAGTACCTC. The chain couples TRBV7-2 to TRBJ2-7; no reliable D call. The CDR3 loop spans 15 amino acids. Trimming removed 1 base at V and 3 bases at J, with 13 bases between. CDR1 and CDR2 (germline): SGHTA, FQGNSA.

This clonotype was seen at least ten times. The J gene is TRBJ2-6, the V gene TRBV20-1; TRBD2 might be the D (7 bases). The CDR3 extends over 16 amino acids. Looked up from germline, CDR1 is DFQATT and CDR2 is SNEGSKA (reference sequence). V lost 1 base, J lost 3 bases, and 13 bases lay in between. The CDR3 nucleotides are TGCAGTGCTAGAGTTGGGGGGGCTAATGGGGCCAACGTCCTGACTTTC. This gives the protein CSARVGGANGANVLTF.

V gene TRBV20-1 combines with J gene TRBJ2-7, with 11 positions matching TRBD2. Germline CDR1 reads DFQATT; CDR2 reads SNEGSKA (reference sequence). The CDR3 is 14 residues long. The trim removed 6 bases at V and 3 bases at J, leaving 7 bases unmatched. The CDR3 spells CSARTSGGLYEQYF. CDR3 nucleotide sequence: TGCAGTGCCAGAACTAGCGGGGGACTCTACGAGCAGTACTTC.

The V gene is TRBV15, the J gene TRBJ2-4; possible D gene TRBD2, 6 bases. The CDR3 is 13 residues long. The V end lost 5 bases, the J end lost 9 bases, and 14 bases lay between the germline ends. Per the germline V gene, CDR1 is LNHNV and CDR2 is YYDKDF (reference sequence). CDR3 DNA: TGTGCCACCAGCCCAACACGGCGGGGCATTCAGTACTTC. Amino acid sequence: CATSPTRRGIQYF.

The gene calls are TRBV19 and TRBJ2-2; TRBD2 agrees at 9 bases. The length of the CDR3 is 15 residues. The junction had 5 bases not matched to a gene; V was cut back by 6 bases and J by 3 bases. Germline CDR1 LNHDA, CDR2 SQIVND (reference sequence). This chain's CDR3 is CASRAPSGDTGELFF. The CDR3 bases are TGTGCCAGTAGAGCCCCTAGCGGGGACACCGGGGAGCTGTTTTTT.

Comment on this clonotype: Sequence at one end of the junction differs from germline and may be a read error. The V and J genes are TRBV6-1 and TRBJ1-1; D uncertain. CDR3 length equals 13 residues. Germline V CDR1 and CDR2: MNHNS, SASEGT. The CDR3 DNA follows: TGTGCCAGCCAGCCAGTGGGGAACGCTGAAGCTCTCTTT. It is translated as CASQPVGNAEALF.

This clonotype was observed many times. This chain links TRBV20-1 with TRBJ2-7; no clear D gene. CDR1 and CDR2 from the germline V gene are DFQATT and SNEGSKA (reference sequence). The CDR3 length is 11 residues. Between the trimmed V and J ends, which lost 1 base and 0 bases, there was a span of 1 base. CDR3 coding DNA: TGCAGTGCTAGAGGCTCCTACGAGCAGTACTTC. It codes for CSARGSYEQYF.

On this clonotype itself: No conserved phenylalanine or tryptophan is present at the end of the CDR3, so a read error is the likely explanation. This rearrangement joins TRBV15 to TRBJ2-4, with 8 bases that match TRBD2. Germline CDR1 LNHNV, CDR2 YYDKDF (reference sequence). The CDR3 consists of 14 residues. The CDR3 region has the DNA TGTGCCACCAGCAGCGGGAGGGCCAGAAACATTCAGTACTCC. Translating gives CATSSGRARNIQYS.

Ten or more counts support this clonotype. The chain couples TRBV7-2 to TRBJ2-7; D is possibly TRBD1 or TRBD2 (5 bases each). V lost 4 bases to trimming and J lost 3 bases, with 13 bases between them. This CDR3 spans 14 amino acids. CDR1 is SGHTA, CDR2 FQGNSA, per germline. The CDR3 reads CASSWDPSYYEQYF. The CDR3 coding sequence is TGTGCCAGCAGCTGGGACCCCTCCTACTACGAGCAGTACTTC.

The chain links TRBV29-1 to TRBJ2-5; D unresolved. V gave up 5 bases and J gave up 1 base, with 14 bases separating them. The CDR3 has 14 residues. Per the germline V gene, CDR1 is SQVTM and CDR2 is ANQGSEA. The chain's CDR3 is CSVLDKTAQETQYF. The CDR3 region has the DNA TGCAGCGTTCTTGACAAAACCGCCCAAGAGACCCAGTACTTC.

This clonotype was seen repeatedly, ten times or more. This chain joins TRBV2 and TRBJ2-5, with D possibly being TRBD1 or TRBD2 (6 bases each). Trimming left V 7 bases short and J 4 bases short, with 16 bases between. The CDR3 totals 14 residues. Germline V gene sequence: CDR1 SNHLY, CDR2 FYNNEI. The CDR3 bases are TGTGCCAGCACCCCCGATCGGGGGCGAGAGACCCAGTACTTC. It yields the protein CASTPDRGRETQYF. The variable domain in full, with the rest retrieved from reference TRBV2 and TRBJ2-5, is EPEVTQTPSHQVTQMGQEVILRCVPISNHLYFYWYRQILGQKVEFLVSFYNNEISEKSEIFDDQFSVERPDGSNFTLKIRSTKLEDSAMYFCASTPDRGRETQYFGPGTRLLVL.

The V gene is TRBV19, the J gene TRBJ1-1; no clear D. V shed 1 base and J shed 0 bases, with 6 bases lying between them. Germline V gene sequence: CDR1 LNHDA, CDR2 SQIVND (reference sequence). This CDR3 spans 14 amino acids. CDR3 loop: CASSIGPLNTEAFF. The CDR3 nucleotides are TGTGCCAGTAGTATAGGTCCATTGAACACTGAAGCTTTCTTT.

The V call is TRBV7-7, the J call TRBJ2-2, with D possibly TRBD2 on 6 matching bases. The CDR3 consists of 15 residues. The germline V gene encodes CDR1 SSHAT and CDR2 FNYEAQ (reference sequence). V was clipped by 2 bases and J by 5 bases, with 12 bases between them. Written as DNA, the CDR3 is TGTGCCAGCAGCTTACGCGGGGCAGGGACCGGGGAGCTGTTTTTT. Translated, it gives CASSLRGAGTGELFF.

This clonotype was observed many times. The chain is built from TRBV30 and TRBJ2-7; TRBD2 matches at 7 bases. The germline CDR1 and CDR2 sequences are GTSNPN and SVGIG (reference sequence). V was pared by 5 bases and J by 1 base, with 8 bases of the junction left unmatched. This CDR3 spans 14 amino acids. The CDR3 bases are TGTGCCTGGGGAGGGCCTAGCGGATCCTACGAGCAGTACTTC. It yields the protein CAWGGPSGSYEQYF.

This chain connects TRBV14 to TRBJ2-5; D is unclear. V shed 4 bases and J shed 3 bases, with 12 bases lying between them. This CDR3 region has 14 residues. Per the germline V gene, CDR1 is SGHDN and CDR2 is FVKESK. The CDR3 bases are TGTGCCAGCAGCCCCCGAAGTATGGAAGAGACCCAGTACTTC. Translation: CASSPRSMEETQYF.

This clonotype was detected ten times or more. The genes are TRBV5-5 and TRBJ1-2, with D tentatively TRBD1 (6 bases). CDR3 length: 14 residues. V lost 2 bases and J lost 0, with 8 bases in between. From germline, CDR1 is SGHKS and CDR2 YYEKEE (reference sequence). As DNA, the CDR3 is TGTGCCAGCAGCTTCAGGGGAGCTAACTATGGCTACACCTTC. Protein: CASSFRGANYGYTF.

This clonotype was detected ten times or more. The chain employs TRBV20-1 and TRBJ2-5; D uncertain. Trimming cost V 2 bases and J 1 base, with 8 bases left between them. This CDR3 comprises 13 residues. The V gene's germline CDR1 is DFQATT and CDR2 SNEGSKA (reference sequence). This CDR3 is CSARKGSQETQYF. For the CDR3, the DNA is TGCAGTGCTAGAAAAGGCAGCCAAGAGACCCAGTACTTC.